The T cell receptor beta chain under discussion was sequenced for a study of a mutant IDH1 vaccine in newly diagnosed glioma. Study at large: Treated patients had a mean age of 40.4 years and a sex split that was about 62% male and about 38% female. The study, taken as a whole, reports: Pseudoprogression seemed unrelated to changes in top peripheral T cell clonotypes.

Profiled with immunoSEQ multiplex PCR; TCRdb holds only in-frame clones, not every one. This table holds about 29,000 clones, about 90% found once. In regard to this clone: As yet, its antigen is unknown.

Time point specified: week 5, during vaccination. One vaccine dose held 300 ug of mutant IDH1 20-mer peptide and came with topical imiquimod. Germline V CDR1 and CDR2: SQVTM, ANQGSEA. This CDR3 is 12 amino acids long. Trimming took 2 bases from V and 1 from J, leaving 4 bases between them. The receptor was derived from a woman between 35 and 50 years old with glioma. Some clones in this sample may be carry-over from other donors' samples. Sequenced material: peripheral blood mononuclear cells (PBMCs), taken from a glioma patient whose treatment included an IDH1 peptide vaccine. This chain connects TRBV29-1 to TRBJ2-3; the D is unclear. CDR3 in amino acids: CSVEQGTDTQYF. The CDR3 DNA follows: TGCAGCGTTGAACAGGGCACAGATACGCAGTATTTT.